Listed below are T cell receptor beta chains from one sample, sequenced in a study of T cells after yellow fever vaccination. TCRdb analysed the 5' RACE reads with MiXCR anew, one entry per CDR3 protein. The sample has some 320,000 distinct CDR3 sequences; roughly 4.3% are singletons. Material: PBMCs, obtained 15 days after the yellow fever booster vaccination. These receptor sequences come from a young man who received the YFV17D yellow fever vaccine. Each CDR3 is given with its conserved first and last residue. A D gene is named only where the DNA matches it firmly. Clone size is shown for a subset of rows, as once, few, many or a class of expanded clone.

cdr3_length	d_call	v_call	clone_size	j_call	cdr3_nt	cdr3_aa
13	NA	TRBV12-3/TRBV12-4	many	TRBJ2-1	TGTGCCAGCAGTCCGGACGGGGACAATGAGCAGTTCTTC	CASSPDGDNEQFF
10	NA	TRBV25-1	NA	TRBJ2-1	TGTGCCAGCAAGGGGGATGAGCAGTTCTTC	CASKGDEQFF
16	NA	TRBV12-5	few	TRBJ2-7	TGTGCTAGTGGTTTGGCAACAGGTGGGGCCTCCTACGAGCAGTACTTC	CASGLATGGASYEQYF
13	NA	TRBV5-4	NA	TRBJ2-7	TGTGCCAGCAGCTTTTGGCGGAGCTACGAGCAGTACTTC	CASSFWRSYEQYF
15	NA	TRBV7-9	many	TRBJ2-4	TGTGCCAGCAGCTTAAACGTTTCATACAGAAACATTCAGTACTTC	CASSLNVSYRNIQYF
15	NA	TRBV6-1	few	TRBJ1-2	TGTGCCAGCAGCCTCAAGGGACGAGGGGACTATGGCTACACCTTC	CASSLKGRGDYGYTF
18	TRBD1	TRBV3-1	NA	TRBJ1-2	TGTGCCAGCAGCCATAGGACAGGGGTAGAAAAGAGGAACTATGGCTACACCTTC	CASSHRTGVEKRNYGYTF
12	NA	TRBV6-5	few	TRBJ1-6	TGTGCCAGCAGCCCCCTCGCTTCACCCCTCCACTTT	CASSPLASPLHF
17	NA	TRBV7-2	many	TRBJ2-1	TGTGCCAGCAGCTTGATTGGGGTGGTCGTCTCCTACAATGAGCAGTTCTTC	CASSLIGVVVSYNEQFF
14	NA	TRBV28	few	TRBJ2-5	TGTGCCAGCAGGCTGACAGGTAGTTGGGAGACCCAGTACTTC	CASRLTGSWETQYF
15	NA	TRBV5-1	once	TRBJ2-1	TGCGCCAGCAGCGTTCTTGGGGGGACGAACAATGAGCAGTTCTTC	CASSVLGGTNNEQFF
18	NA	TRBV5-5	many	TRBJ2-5	TGTGCCAGCAGCTTGGTACTAGTAACCAACCTCCTACAAGAGACCCAGTACTTC	CASSLVLVTNLLQETQYF
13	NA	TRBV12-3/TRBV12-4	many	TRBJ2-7	TGTGCCAGCAGTTTGGGACTGACCTACGAGCAGTACTTC	CASSLGLTYEQYF
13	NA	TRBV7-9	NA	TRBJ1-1	TGTGCCAGCAGCATGACAGGACAGACTGAAGCTTTCTTT	CASSMTGQTEAFF
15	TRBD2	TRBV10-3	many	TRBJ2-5	TGTGCCATCAGTGAGTCGCGGGGGTCCCAAGAGACCCAGTACTTC	CAISESRGSQETQYF
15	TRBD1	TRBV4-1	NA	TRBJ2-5	TGCGCCAGCAGCCAAGCAGGGGGTCTAAGAGAGACCCAGTACTTC	CASSQAGGLRETQYF
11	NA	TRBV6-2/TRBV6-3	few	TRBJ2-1	TGTGCCAGCAGTACTACAGGAAAGCAGTTCTTC	CASSTTGKQFF
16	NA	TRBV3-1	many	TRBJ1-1	TGTGCCAGCAGCTTGGAAGGCGTAGGACTGAACACTGAAGCTTTCTTT	CASSLEGVGLNTEAFF
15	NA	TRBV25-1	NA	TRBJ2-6	TGTGCCAGCAGTTGGGGCGGATCTGGGGCCAACGTCCTGACTTTC	CASSWGGSGANVLTF
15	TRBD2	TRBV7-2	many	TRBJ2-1	TGTGCCAGCAGCTTCGCTAGCGGGGGGGACAGGGAGCAGTTCTTC	CASSFASGGDREQFF
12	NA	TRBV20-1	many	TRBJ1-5	TGCAGTGCTAGAGACCCCTGGCAGCCCCAGCATTTT	CSARDPWQPQHF
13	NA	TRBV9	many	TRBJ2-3	TGTGCCAGCAGCGAGAGGGAGTTGAATACGCAGTATTTT	CASSERELNTQYF
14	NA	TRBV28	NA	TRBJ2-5	TGTGCCAGCAGTCCATTCCGGGGCCCGTGGACCCAGTACTTC	CASSPFRGPWTQYF
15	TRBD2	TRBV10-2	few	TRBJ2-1	TGCGCCAGCAGTGATATTAGCGGGGTATACAATGAGCAGTTCTTC	CASSDISGVYNEQFF
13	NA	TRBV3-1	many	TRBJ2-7	TGTGCCAGCAGCCATAACGGAGCCTACGAGCAGTACTTC	CASSHNGAYEQYF
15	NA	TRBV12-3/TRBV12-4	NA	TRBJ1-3	TGTGCCAGCAGTCCCGGGGGGGTTGGAGGAAACACCATATATTTT	CASSPGGVGGNTIYF
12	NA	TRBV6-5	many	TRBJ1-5	TGTGCCAGCAGTTACCCGGGACAACCCCAGCATTTT	CASSYPGQPQHF
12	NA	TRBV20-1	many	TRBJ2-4	TGCAGTGCTAGACTGGGAAAAAACATTCAGTACTTC	CSARLGKNIQYF
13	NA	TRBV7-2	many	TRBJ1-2	TGTGCCAGCGGCATCACAGGGATATATGGCTACACCTTC	CASGITGIYGYTF
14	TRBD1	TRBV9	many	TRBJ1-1	TGTGCCAGCAGCGAAGACAGGGATGACACTGAAGCTTTCTTT	CASSEDRDDTEAFF
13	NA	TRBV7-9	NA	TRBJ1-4	TGTGCCAGCAGCCGGAAACTTAATGAAAAACTGTTTTTT	CASSRKLNEKLFF
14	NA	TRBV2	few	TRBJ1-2	TGTGCCAGCAGTGAGTTTAGGGCTTCGCGGGGCTACACCTTC	CASSEFRASRGYTF
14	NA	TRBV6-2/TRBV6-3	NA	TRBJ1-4	TGTGCCAGCACACGACACCACGGGGGTGAAAAACTGTTTTTT	CASTRHHGGEKLFF
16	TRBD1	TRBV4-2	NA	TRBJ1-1	TGTGCCAGCAGCCAAGATCAACAGGGGATTGACACTGAAGCTTTCTTT	CASSQDQQGIDTEAFF
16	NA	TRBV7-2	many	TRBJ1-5	TGTGCCAGCAGCTTTTCCGGCAGGACGTCCAATCAGCCCCAGCATTTT	CASSFSGRTSNQPQHF
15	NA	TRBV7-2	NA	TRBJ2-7	TGTGCCAGCAGCCCCCGCGGGACAAATCCCTACGAGCAGTACTTC	CASSPRGTNPYEQYF
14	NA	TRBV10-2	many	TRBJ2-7	TGCGCCAGCAGTGAGGAGGAGGTAGCCTACGAGCAGTACTTC	CASSEEEVAYEQYF
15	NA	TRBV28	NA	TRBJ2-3	TGTGCCAGCAGATACGGCAGCTACCGCACAGATACGCAGTATTTT	CASRYGSYRTDTQYF
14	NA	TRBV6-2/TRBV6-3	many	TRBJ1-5	TGTGCCAGCAGTTACGGTTTTAGCAATCAGCCCCAGCATTTT	CASSYGFSNQPQHF
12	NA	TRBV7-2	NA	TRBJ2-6	TGTGCCAGCAGGGGCGGGTCCGGGGTCCTGACTTTC	CASRGGSGVLTF
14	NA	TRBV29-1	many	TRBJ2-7	TGCAGCGTTGAAGACTTGAAGGGACCCTACGAGCAGTACTTC	CSVEDLKGPYEQYF
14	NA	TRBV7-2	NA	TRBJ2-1	TGTGCCAGCAGCTTAGGGGGCCTGGGGAGCGGATGGTTCTTC	CASSLGGLGSGWFF
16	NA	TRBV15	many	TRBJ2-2	TGTGCCACCAGCAGAGATTTTGGGCAGAACACCGGGGAGCTGTTTTTT	CATSRDFGQNTGELFF
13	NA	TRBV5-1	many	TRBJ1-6	TGCGCCAGCAGCGTGGACGGGAATTCACCCCTCCACTTT	CASSVDGNSPLHF
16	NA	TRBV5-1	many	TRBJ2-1	TGCGCCAGCAGCGCCGACAGCTTCAGCTCCTACAATGAGCAGTTCTTC	CASSADSFSSYNEQFF
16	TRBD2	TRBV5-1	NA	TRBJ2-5	TGCGCCAGCAGCTTCGGGGGGACTAGCGGGGCAGAGACCCAGTACTTC	CASSFGGTSGAETQYF
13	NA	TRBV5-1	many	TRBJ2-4	TGCGCCAGCAGCTTGAACGGAGAAAACATTCAGTACTTC	CASSLNGENIQYF
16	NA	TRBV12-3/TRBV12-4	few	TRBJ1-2	TGTGCCAGCAGTTTTCTCTCTACGTGGCAGGGAGATGGCTACACCTTC	CASSFLSTWQGDGYTF
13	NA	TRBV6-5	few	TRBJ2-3	TGTGCCAGCAGACCCGGGACGACAGATACGCAGTATTTT	CASRPGTTDTQYF
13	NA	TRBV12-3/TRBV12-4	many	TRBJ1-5	TGTGCCAGCAGTTTAGGTCCGGATCAGCCCCAGCATTTT	CASSLGPDQPQHF
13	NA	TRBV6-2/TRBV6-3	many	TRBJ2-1	TGTGCCAGCAGGCCCTCAGAAGGGGATGAGCAGTTCTTC	CASRPSEGDEQFF
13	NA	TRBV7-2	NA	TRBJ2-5	TGTGCCAGCTCCTCGTGGGGAGTCGAGACCCAGTACTTC	CASSSWGVETQYF
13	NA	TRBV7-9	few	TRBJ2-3	TGTGCCAGCAGCCCCGTCAGGACAGATACGCAGTATTTT	CASSPVRTDTQYF
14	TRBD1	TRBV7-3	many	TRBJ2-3	TGTGCCAGCAATAAGGGGGCCCGCACAGATACGCAGTATTTT	CASNKGARTDTQYF
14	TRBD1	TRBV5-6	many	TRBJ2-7	TGTGCCAGCAGCCGCGCGACAGGGGCCTACGAGCAGTACTTC	CASSRATGAYEQYF
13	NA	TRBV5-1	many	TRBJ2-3	TGCGCCAGCAGGGGCGGGTCCACAGATACGCAGTATTTT	CASRGGSTDTQYF
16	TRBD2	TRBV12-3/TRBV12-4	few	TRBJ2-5	TGTGCCAGCAGCCCAGGACTAGCGGGGGGCCTTGAGACCCAGTACTTC	CASSPGLAGGLETQYF
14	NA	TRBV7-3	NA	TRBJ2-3	TGTGCCAGCAGCTCGAATCATGGAGGAGATACGCAGTATTTT	CASSSNHGGDTQYF
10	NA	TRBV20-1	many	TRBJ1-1	TGCAGTGCTAGCTCCGGTGAAGCTTTCTTT	CSASSGEAFF